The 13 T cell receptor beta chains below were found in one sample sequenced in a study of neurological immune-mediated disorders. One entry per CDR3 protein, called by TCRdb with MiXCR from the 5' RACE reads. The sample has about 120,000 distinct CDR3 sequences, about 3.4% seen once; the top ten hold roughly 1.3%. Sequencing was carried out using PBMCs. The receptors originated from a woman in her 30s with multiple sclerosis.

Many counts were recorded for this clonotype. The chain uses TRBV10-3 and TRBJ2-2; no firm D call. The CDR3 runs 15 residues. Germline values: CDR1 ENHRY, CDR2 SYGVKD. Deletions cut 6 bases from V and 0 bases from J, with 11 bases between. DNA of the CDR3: TGTGCCATCAGACAGACTCCAGCGAACACCGGGGAGCTGTTTTTT. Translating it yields CAIRQTPANTGELFF.

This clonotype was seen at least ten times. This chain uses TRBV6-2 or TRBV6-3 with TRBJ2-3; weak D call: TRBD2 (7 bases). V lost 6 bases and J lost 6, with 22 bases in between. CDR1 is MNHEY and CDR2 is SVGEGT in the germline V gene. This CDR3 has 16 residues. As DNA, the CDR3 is TGTGCCAGCAGCTATGCATTCGCGGGGGCACTGGATACGCAGTATTTT. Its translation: CASSYAFAGALDTQYF.

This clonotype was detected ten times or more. CDR3 in DNA: TGTGCCAGCAGCCACTCCGACAGGGAGAATTCACCCCTCCACTTT. Translating gives CASSHSDRENSPLHF. The chain employs TRBV3-1 and TRBJ1-6; 7 bases are shared with TRBD1. V lost 3 bases to trimming and J lost 7 bases; unmatched junction nucleotides: 6. This CDR3 is 15 amino acids long. The germline V gene has CDR1 LGHDT and CDR2 YNNKEL (reference sequence).

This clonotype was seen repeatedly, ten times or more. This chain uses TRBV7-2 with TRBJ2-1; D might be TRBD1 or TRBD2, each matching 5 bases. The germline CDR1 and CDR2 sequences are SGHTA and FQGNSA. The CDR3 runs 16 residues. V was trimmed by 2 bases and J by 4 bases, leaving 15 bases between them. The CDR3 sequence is CASSLRGWGQYNEQFF. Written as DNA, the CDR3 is TGTGCCAGCAGCTTACGGGGATGGGGCCAATACAATGAGCAGTTCTTC.

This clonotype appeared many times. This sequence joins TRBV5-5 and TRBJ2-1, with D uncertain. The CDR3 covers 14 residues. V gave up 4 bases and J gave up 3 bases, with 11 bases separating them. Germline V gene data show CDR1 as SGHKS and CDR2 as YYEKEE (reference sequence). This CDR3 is CASSLIAVYNEQFF. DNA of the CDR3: TGTGCCAGCAGCCTAATCGCGGTCTACAATGAGCAGTTCTTC.

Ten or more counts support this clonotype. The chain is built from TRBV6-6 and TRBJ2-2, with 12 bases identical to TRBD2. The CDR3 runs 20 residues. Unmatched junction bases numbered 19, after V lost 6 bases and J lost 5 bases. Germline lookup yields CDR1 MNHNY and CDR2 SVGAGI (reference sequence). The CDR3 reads CASRTYGASGGASPTGELFF. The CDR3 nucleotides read TGTGCCAGCAGAACCTACGGGGCTAGCGGGGGGGCTTCGCCTACCGGGGAGCTGTTTTTT.

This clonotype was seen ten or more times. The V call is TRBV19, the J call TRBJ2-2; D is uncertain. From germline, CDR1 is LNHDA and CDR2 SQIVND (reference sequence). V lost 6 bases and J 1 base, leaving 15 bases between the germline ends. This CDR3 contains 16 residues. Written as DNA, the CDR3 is TGTGCCAGTAGCTCGAGGCAGCTAGTGAACACCGGGGAGCTGTTTTTT. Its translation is CASSSRQLVNTGELFF.

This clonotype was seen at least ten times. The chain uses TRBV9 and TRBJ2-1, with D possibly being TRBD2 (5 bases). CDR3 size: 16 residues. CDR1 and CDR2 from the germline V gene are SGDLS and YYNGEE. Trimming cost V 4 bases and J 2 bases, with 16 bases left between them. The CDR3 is CASSPPPSYAYNEQFF. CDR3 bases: TGTGCCAGCAGCCCCCCCCCTAGCTACGCCTACAATGAGCAGTTCTTC.

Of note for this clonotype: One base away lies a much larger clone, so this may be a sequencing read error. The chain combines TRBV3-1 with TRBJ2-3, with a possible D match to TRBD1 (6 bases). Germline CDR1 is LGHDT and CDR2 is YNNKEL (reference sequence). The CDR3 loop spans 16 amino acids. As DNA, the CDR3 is TGTGCCAGCAGCCTCCTCTCGCAGGGGCCCCCAGATAAGCAGTATTTT. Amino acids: CASSLLSQGPPDKQYF.

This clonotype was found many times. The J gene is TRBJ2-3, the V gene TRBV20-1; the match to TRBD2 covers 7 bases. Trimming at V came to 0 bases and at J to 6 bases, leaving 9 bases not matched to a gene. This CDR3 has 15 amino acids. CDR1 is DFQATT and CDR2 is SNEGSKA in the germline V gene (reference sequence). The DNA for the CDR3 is TGCAGTGCTAGAGATATGGGGGAGGGCCCGGATACGCAGTATTTT. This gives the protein CSARDMGEGPDTQYF.

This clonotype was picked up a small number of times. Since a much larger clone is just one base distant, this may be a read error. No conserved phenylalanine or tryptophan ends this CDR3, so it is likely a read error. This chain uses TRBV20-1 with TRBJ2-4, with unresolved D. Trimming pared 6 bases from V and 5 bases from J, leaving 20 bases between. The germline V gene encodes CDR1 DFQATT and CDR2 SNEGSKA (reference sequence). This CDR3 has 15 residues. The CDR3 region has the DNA TGCAGTGCCCCCTTGTCTGGATTAAGCCAAAACATTCAGTACTGC. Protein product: CSAPLSGLSQNIQYC.

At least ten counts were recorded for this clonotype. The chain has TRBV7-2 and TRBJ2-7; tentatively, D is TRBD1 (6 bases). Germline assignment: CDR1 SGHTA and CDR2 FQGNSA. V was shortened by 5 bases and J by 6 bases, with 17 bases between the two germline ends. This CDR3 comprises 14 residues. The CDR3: CASSQRTALGEQYF. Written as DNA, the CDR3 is TGTGCCAGCAGCCAACGGACAGCCCTCGGCGAGCAGTACTTC.

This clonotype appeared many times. The CDR3 region has the DNA TGTGCCAGCAGTTACTCGACGCTAGCGGGGAACACAGATACGCAGTATTTT. Translated: CASSYSTLAGNTDTQYF. V usage is TRBV6-6 and J usage is TRBJ2-3, with 9 nucleotides matching TRBD2. Germline loops: CDR1 MNHNY, CDR2 SVGAGI (reference sequence). The CDR3 consists of 17 residues. With V trimmed by 0 bases and J by 2 bases, 6 bases remained unmatched.